The clone carrying this T cell receptor (beta chain) showed up just a few times. The sample is drawn from a study of T cells in localized non-small cell lung cancer. Germline CDR1 reads SGDLS; CDR2 reads YYNGEE. This CDR3 region has 15 residues. V shed 4 bases, J shed 0 bases, and the junction held 4 bases outside the gene matches. Generated by immunoSEQ multiplex PCR, the TCRdb table keeps only in-frame clones and is missing some. The sample shows under 40,000 clones, over 70% of them seen only once. This sequence originates from a male donor aged 60 or older with stage III squamous cell lung carcinoma. The J gene is TRBJ2-3, the V gene TRBV9; 8 nucleotides match TRBD2. The sample consisted of peripheral blood, taken before any cancer treatment. The CDR3 loop is CASSLSGTSTDTQYF. The DNA for the CDR3 is TGTGCCAGCAGCCTTAGCGGGACTAGCACAGATACGCAGTATTTT.